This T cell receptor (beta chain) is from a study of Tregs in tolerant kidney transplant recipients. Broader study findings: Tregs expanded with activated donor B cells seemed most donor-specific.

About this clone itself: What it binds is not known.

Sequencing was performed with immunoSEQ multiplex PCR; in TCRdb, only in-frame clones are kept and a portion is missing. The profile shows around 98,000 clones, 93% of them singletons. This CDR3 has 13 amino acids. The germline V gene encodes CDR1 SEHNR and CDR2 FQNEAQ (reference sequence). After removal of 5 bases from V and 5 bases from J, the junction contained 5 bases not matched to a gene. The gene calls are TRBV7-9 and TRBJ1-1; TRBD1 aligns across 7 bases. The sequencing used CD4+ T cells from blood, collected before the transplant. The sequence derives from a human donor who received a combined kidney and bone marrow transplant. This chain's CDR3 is CASSHMDRTEAFF. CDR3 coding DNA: TGTGCCAGCAGCCACATGGACAGGACTGAAGCTTTCTTT.